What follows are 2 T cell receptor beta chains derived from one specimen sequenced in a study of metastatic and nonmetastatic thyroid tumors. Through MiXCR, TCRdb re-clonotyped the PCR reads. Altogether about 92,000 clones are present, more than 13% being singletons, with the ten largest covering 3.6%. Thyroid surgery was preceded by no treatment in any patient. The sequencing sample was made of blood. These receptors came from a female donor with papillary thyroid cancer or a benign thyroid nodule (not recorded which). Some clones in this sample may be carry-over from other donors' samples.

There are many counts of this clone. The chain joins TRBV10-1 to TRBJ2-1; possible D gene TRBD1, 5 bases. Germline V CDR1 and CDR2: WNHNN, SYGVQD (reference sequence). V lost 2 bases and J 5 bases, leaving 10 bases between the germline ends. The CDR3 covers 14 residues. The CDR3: CASSERPRDNEQFF. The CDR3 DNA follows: TGCGCCAGCAGTGAGAGACCCAGGGACAATGAGCAGTTCTTC.

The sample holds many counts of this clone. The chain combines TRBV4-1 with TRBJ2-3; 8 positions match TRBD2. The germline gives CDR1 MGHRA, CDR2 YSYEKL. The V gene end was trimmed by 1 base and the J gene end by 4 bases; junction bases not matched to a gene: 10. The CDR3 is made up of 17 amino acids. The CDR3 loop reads CASSQVRSGTYPDTQYF. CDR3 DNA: TGCGCCAGCAGCCAAGTTCGTAGCGGGACTTACCCAGATACGCAGTATTTT.